A selection of T cell receptor beta chains follows, all from one sample in a study of vaccination effects on CD4 cells after COVID-19. Profiling relied on immunoSEQ multiplex PCR, and the TCRdb table lists in-frame clones only, not all of them. There are 25,000 to 35,000 clones in the sample; approximately 72% occur only once, and about 30% lies in the top ten. Their target antigens are unknown. The sequences come from CD4+ T cells from PBMCs cultured with SARS-CoV-2 spike peptides, collected before COVID-19 vaccination. Every receptor here comes from a human donor who received a COVID-19 vaccine. The CDR3 runs from the conserved cysteine through the conserved F or W.

j_call | cdr3_length | v_call | cdr3_aa
TRBJ2-7 | 16 | TRBV4-1 | CASSQVPLAGAYEQYF
TRBJ1-6 | 13 | TRBV5-1 | CASSLARDSPLHF
TRBJ1-5 | 16 | TRBV27 | CASSLRGDRAPQPQHF
TRBJ2-7 | 14 | TRBV11-1 | CASTPMGTSDEQYF
TRBJ2-7 | 15 | TRBV9 | CASSGGGLLSYEQYF
TRBJ2-1 | 18 | TRBV4-3 | CASSQAWGGPSSYNEQFF
TRBJ2-3 | 15 | TRBV9 | CASSVGTSGSDTQYF
TRBJ1-5 | 11 | TRBV12-3/TRBV12-4 | CASSSGQPQHF
TRBJ2-5 | 13 | TRBV12-3/TRBV12-4 | CASSLGGVKTQYF
TRBJ2-7 | 15 | TRBV28 | CASSGTGTGKYEQYF
TRBJ1-3 | 15 | TRBV3-1/TRBV3-2 | CASSQDVSSGNTIYF
TRBJ2-7 | 17 | TRBV21-1 | CASSKALITSGSYEQYF
TRBJ2-1 | 15 | TRBV28 | CASTPSPSFYNEQFF
TRBJ1-2 | 14 | TRBV5-1 | CASSILTGDYGYTF
TRBJ1-1 | 13 | TRBV25-1 | CASARSANTEAFF
TRBJ2-1 | 13 | TRBV12-3/TRBV12-4 | CASSLVGVPEQFF
TRBJ2-1 | 14 | TRBV19 | CASRGKGTYNEQFF
TRBJ1-1 | 13 | TRBV5-1 | CASNPGQGSEAFF
TRBJ1-3 | 13 | TRBV4-3 | CASSDHSGNTIYF
TRBJ1-6 | 14 | TRBV30 | CAWGPGQPNSPLHF
TRBJ2-5 | 12 | TRBV20-1 | CSASRGGETQYF
TRBJ2-5 | 13 | TRBV5-4 | CASSGQDEETQYF
TRBJ2-2 | 15 | TRBV27 | CASRNDRVNTGELFF
TRBJ1-2 | 17 | TRBV15 | CATSPPRGTGRNYGYTF